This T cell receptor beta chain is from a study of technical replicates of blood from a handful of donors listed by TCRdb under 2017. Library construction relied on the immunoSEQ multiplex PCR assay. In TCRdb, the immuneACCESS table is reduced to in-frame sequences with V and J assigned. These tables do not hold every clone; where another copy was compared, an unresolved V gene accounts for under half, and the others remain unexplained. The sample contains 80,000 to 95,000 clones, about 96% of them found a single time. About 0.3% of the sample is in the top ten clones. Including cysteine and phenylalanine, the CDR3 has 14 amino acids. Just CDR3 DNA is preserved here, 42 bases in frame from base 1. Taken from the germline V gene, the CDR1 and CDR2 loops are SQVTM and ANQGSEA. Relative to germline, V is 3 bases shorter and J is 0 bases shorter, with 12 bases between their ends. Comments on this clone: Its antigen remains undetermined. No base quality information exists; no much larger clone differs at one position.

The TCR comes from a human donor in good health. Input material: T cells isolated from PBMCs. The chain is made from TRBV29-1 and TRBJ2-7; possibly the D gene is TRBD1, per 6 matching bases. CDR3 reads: CSVEGHESSYEQYF. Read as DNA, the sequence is TGCAGCGTTGAGGGACACGAGAGCTCCTACGAGCAGTACTTC.